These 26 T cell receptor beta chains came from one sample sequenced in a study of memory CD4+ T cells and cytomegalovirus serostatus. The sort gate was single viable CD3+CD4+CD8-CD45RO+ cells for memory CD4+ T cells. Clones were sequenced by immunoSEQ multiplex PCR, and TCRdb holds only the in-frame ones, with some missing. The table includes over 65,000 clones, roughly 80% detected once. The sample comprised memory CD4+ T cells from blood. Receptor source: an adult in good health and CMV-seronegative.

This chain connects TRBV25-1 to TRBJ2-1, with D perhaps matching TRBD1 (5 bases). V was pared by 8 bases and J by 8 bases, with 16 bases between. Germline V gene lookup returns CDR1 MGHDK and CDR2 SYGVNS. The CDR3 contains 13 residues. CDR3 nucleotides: TGTGCCAGCGGAAGACAAGGGGTGGATGAGCAGTTCTTC. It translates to CASGRQGVDEQFF.

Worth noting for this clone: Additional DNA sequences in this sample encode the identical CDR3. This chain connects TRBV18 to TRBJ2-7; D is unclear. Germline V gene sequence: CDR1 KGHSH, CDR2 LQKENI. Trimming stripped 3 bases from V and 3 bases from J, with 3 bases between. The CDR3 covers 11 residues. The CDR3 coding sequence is TGTGCCAGCTCACCGGACTACGAGCAGTACTTC. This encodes CASSPDYEQYF.

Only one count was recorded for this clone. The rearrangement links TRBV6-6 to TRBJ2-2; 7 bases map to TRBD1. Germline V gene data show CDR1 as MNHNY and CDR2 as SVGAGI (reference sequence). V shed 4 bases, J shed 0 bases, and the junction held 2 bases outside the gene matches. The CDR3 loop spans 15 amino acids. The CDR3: CASSFGTANTGELFF. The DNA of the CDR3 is TGTGCCAGCAGTTTTGGGACAGCGAACACCGGGGAGCTGTTTTTT.

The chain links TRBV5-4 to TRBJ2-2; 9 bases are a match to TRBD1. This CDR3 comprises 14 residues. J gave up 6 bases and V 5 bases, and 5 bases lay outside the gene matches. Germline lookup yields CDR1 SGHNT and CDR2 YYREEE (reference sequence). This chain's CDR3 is CASRGQGASGELFF. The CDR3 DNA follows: TGTGCCAGCAGGGGACAGGGAGCGTCCGGGGAGCTGTTTTTT. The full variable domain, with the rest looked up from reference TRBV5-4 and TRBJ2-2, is ETGVTQSPTHLIKTRGQQVTLRCSSQSGHNTVSWYQQALGQGPQFIFQYYREEENGRGNFPPRFSGLQFPNYSSELNVNALELDDSALYLCASRGQGASGELFFGEGSRLTVL.

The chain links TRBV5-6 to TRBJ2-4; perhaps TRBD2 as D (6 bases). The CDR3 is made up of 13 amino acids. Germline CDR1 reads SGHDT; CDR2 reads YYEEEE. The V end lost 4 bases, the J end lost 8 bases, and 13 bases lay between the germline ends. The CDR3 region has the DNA TGTGCCAGCAGCGCCGGGACGGGGGACATTCAGTACTTC. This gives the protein CASSAGTGDIQYF.

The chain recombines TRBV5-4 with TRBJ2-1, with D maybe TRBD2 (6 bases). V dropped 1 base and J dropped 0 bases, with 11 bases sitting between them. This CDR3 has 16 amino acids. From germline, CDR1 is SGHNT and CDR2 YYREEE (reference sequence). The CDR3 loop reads CASSLPGGRSYNEQFF. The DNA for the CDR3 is TGTGCCAGCAGCTTGCCCGGGGGTCGCTCCTACAATGAGCAGTTCTTC. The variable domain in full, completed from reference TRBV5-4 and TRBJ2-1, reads ETGVTQSPTHLIKTRGQQVTLRCSSQSGHNTVSWYQQALGQGPQFIFQYYREEENGRGNFPPRFSGLQFPNYSSELNVNALELDDSALYLCASSLPGGRSYNEQFFGPGTRLTVL.

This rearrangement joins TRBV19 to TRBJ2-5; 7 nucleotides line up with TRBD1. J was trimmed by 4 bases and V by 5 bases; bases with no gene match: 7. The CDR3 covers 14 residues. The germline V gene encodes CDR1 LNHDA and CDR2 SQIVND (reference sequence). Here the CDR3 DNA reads TGTGCCAGTAGTGCCCAGACAGGGCGAGAGACCCAGTACTTC. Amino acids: CASSAQTGRETQYF.

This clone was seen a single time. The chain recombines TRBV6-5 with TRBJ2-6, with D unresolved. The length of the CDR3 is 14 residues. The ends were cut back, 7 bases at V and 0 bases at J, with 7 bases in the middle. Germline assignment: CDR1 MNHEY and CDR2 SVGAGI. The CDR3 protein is CASTVSSGANVLTF. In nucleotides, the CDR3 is TGTGCCAGCACCGTCTCCTCTGGGGCCAACGTCCTGACTTTC.

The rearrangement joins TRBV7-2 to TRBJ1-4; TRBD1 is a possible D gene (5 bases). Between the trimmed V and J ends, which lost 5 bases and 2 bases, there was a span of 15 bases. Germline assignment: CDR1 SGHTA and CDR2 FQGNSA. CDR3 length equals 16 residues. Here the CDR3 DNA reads TGTGCCAGCAGCACGAGACCCCGACAGACTAATGAAAAACTGTTTTTT. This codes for CASSTRPRQTNEKLFF. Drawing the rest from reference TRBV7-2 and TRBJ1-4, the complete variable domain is GAGVSQSPSNKVTEKGKDVELRCDPISGHTALYWYRQSLGQGLEFLIYFQGNSAPDKSGLPSDRFSAERTGGSVSTLTIQRTQQEDSAVYLCASSTRPRQTNEKLFFGSGTQLSVL.

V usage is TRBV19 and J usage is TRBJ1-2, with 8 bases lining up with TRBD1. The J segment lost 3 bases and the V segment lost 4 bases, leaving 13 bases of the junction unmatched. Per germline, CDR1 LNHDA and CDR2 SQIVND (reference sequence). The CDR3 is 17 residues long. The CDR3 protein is CASSTGQGKERYYGYTF. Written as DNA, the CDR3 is TGTGCCAGTAGTACCGGACAGGGAAAGGAGAGGTACTATGGCTACACCTTC. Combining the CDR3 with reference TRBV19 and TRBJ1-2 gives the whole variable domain DGGITQSPKYLFRKEGQNVTLSCEQNLNHDAMYWYRQDPGQGLRLIYYSQIVNDFQKGDIAEGYSVSREKKESFPLTVTSAQKNPTAFYLCASSTGQGKERYYGYTFGSGTRLTVV.

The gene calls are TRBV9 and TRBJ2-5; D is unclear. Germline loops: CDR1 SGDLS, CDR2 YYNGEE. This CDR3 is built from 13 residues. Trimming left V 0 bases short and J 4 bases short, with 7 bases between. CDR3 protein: CASSVAGLETQYF. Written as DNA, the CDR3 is TGTGCCAGCAGCGTAGCCGGGCTAGAGACCCAGTACTTC.

The CDR3 DNA reads as TGTGCCAGCAGCGCACACGTGGGACTAGCGGTCGATGAGCAGTTCTTC. Translating gives CASSAHVGLAVDEQFF. The gene calls are TRBV7-2 and TRBJ2-1; 11 bases align to TRBD2. There are 16 residues in the CDR3. Germline loops: CDR1 SGHTA, CDR2 FQGNSA. Trimming cost V 5 bases and J 8 bases; bases outside gene matches: 11.

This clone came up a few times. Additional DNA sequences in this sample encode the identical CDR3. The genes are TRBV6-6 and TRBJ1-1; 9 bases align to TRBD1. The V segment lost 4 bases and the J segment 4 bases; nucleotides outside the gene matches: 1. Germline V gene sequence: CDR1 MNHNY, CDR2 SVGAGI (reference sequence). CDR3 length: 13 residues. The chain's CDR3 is CASSSTGGTEAFF. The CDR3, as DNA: TGTGCCAGCAGTTCGACAGGGGGCACTGAAGCTTTCTTT.

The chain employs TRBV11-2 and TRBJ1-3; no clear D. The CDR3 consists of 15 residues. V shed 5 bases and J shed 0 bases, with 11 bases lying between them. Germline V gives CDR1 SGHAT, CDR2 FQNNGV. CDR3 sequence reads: CASSPHLYSGNTIYF. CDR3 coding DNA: TGTGCCAGCAGCCCACACTTATACTCTGGAAACACCATATATTTT.

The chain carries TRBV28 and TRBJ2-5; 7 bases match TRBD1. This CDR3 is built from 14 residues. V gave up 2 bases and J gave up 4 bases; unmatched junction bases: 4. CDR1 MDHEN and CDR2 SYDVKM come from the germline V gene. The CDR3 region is CASSLRAGGETQYF. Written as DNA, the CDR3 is TGTGCCAGCAGTTTACGGGCAGGGGGAGAGACCCAGTACTTC. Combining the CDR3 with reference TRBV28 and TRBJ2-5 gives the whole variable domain DVKVTQSSRYLVKRTGEKVFLECVQDMDHENMFWYRQDPGLGLRLIYFSYDVKMKEKGDIPEGYSVSREKKERFSLILESASTNQTSMYLCASSLRAGGETQYFGPGTRLLVL.

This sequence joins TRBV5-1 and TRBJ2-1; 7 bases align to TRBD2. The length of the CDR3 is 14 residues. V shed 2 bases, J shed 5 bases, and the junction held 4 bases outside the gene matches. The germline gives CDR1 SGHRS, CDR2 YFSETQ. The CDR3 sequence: CASSLAGTHNEQFF. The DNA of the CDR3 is TGCGCCAGCAGCTTAGCGGGGACTCACAATGAGCAGTTCTTC. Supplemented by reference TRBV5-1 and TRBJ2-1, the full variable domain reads KAGVTQTPRYLIKTRGQQVTLSCSPISGHRSVSWYQQTPGQGLQFLFEYFSETQRNKGNFPGRFSGRQFSNSRSEMNVSTLELGDSALYLCASSLAGTHNEQFFGPGTRLTVL.

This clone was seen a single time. This chain's CDR3 is CASSQGTSGGHSTDTQYF. The CDR3 nucleotides read TGCGCCAGCAGCCAAGGGACTAGCGGGGGGCACTCTACAGATACGCAGTATTTT. This chain links TRBV4-3 with TRBJ2-3; 14 bases line up with TRBD2. V lost 1 base to trimming and J lost 3 bases; unmatched junction nucleotides: 6. Germline V gene sequence: CDR1 LGHNA, CDR2 YSLEER. The CDR3 is 18 residues long.

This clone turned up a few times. The CDR3 bases are TGTGCCAGCAGCTTGAGGAGAACGAGCGCCACAAGCACCGGGGAGCTGTTTTTT. As protein: CASSLRRTSATSTGELFF. The chain links TRBV7-6 to TRBJ2-2; unclear D gene. V was clipped by 3 bases and J by 4 bases, with 21 bases between them. In germline, CDR1 is SGHVS, CDR2 FNYEAQ. The CDR3 loop spans 18 amino acids. The full variable domain, in which reference TRBV7-6 and TRBJ2-2 provide the parts outside the CDR3, is GAGVSQSPRYKVTKRGQDVALRCDPISGHVSLYWYRQALGQGPEFLTYFNYEAQQDKSGLPNDRFSAERPEGSISTLTIQRTEQRDSAMYRCASSLRRTSATSTGELFFGEGSRLTVL.

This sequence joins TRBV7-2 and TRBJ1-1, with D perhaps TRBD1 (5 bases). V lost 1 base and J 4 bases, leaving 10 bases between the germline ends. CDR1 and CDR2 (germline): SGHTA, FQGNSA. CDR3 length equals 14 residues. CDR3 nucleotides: TGTGCCAGCAGCTTAGTGGGGCGGGTCACTGAAGCTTTCTTT. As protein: CASSLVGRVTEAFF.

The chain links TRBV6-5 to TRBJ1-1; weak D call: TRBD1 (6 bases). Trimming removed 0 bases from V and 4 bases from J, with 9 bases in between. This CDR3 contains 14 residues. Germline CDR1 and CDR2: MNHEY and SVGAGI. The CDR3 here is CASSYSSGATEAFF. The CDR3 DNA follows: TGTGCCAGCAGTTACTCTTCAGGGGCCACTGAAGCTTTCTTT.

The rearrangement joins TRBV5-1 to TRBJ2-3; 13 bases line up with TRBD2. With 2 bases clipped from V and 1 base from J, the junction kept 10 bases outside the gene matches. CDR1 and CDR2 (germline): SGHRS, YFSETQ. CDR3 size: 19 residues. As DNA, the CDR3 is TGCGCCAGCAGCTTCGTCCCGGGACTAGCGGGGAGAGGCACAGATACGCAGTATTTT. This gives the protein CASSFVPGLAGRGTDTQYF.

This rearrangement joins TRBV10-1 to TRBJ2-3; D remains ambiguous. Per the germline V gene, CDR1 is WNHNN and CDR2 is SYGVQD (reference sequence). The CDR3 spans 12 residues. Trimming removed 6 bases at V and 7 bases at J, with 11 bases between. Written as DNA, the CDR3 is TGCGCCAGCAGCGGAGAGACACATACGCAGTATTTT. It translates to CASSGETHTQYF.

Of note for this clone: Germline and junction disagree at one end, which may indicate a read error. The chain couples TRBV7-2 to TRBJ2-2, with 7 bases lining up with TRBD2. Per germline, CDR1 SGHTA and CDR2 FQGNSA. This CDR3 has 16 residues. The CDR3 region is CASSLAAGEYTGELFF. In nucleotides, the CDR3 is TGTGCCAGCAGCCTAGCTGCGGGGGAATACACCGGGGAGCTGTTTTTT.

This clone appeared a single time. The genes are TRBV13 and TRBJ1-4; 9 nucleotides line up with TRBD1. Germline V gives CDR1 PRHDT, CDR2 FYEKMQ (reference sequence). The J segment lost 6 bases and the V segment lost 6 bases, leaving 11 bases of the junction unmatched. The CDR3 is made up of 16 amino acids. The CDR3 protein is CASSQLTGGADEKLFF. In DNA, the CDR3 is TGTGCCAGCAGTCAACTCACAGGGGGCGCGGATGAAAAACTGTTTTTT.

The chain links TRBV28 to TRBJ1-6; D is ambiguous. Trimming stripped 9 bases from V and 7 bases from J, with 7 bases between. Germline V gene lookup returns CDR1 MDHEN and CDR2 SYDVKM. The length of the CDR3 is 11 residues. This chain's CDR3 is CASRTNSPLHF. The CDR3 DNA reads TGTGCCAGTAGGACGAATTCACCCCTCCACTTT.

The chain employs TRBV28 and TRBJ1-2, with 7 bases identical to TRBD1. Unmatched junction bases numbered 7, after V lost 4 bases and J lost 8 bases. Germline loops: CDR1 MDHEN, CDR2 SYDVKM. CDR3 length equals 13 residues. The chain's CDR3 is CASSSTGSLGYTF. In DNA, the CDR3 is TGTGCCAGCAGTTCGACAGGGTCTCTCGGCTACACCTTC.